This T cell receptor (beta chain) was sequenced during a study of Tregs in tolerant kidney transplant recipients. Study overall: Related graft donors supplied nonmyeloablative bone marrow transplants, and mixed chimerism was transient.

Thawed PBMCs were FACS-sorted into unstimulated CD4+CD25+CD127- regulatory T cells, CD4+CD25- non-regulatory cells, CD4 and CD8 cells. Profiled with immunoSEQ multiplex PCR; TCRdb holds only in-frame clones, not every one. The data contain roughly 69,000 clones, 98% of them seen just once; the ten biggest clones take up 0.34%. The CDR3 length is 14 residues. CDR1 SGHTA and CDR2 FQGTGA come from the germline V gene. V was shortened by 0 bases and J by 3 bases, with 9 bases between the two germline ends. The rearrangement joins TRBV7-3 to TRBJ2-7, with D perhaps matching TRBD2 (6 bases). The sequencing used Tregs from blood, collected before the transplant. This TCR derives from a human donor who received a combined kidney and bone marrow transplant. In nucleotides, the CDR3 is TGTGCCAGCAGCTTAACTGCGGGGAGCTACGAGCAGTACTTC. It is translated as CASSLTAGSYEQYF.